The rows below give T cell receptor beta chains drawn from one sample of a study of response to subunit inactivated influenza vaccine. TCRdb re-derived calls from the RT-PCR reads in MiXCR, one entry per CDR3 protein. The profile shows about 160,000 distinct CDR3 sequences, approximately 10% of them singletons. Specimen: non-naive T cells sorted from PBMCs, collected about 40 days after vaccination. These receptors all come from a man aged 50-59 years who received an inactivated influenza vaccine. Both conserved end residues are part of each CDR3. Fields, in order: J gene, CDR3 length, clone size, D gene, V gene, CDR3 DNA, CDR3 protein. A D gene is named only where the DNA matches it firmly. A row's size may be missing; if present it is once, few, many or a size class.

TRBJ2-1 17 - TRBD2 TRBV24-1 TGTGCCACCAGTGATGACGGACTAGCGGATGCCTACAATGAGCAGTTCTTC CATSDDGLADAYNEQFF
TRBJ2-5 13 many - TRBV12-3/TRBV12-4 TGTGCCAGCAGGTCGGGGGTTACGGAGACCCAGTACTTC CASRSGVTETQYF
TRBJ1-1 11 few - TRBV12-3/TRBV12-4 TGTGCCAGCAGTAACAGGGCTGAAGTTTTCTTT CASSNRAEVFF
TRBJ2-7 13 - - TRBV5-1 TGCGCCAGCAGCTTGATAACTCAGACCGAGCAGTACTTC CASSLITQTEQYF
TRBJ2-7 18 - TRBD2 TRBV13 TGTGCCAGCAGCCGTCGGAATGAACCGGGACTAGGTTCCTACGAGCAGTACTTC CASSRRNEPGLGSYEQYF
TRBJ2-2 15 - - TRBV15 TGTGCCACCAGCAGAGATCGGGGAATCGCCGGGGAGCTGTTTTTT CATSRDRGIAGELFF
TRBJ2-5 15 few TRBD2 TRBV20-1 TGCAGTGCTAGAGGTGCGGGAGGGCCGGTGAAGACCCAGTACTTC CSARGAGGPVKTQYF
TRBJ2-3 14 - TRBD2 TRBV24-1 TGTGCCACCTGTGATCCGGGGAGGGAGGCTACGCAGTATTTT CATCDPGREATQYF
TRBJ2-1 15 many - TRBV29-1 TGCAGCTTCGAAGGCCCGGGGCCAACAGGGTATGAGCAGTTCTTC CSFEGPGPTGYEQFF
TRBJ2-5 14 few TRBD1 TRBV20-1 TGCAGTGCTAGAGATCGGACAGGGGGAGAGACCCAGTACTTC CSARDRTGGETQYF
TRBJ1-6 15 many - TRBV4-2 TGTGCCAGCAGCCTGGGATTGGGGGATCGGTCACCCCTCCACTTT CASSLGLGDRSPLHF
TRBJ1-2 15 - TRBD1 TRBV6-1 TGTGCCAGCAGCCGGACCGACAGGGTGTTTAGTGGCTACACCTTC CASSRTDRVFSGYTF
TRBJ2-7 15 - TRBD2 TRBV4-2 TGTGCCAGCAGCCAAGATATAGCGGGAGGCTACGAGCAGTACTTC CASSQDIAGGYEQYF
TRBJ1-5 14 few - TRBV6-1 TGTGCCAGCAGCTCGGACAGTAACAATCAGCCCCAGCATTTT CASSSDSNNQPQHF
TRBJ2-1 16 - TRBD2 TRBV11-3 TGTGCCAGCAGCCCGACGGGACTAGCGGGAGGACATGAGCAGTTCTTC CASSPTGLAGGHEQFF
TRBJ2-1 16 many TRBD2 TRBV15 TGTGCCACCAAGAGGGTCCGGGGGGGTACGAACAATGAGCAGTTCTTC CATKRVRGGTNNEQFF
TRBJ1-4 14 few - TRBV11-2 TGTGCCAGCAGCTTCCGGGGAGGGGATGAAAAACTGTTTTTT CASSFRGGDEKLFF
TRBJ2-5 13 few - TRBV12-3/TRBV12-4 TGTGCCAGCAGTTTTATGGACCGGGAGACCCAGTACTTC CASSFMDRETQYF
TRBJ2-6 20 - TRBD1 TRBV4-3 TGCGCCAGCAGCCAAAGTACCGGGACAGGGGGCATCACTGGGGCCAACGTCCTGACTTTC CASSQSTGTGGITGANVLTF
TRBJ2-2 17 few - TRBV14 TGTGCCAGCAGCCAAGAATCCAACTTACTGAACACCGGGGAGCTGTTTTTT CASSQESNLLNTGELFF
TRBJ2-3 12 few TRBD2 TRBV11-2 TGTGCCCGGGAGGGTAGCACAGATACGCAGTATTTT CAREGSTDTQYF
TRBJ2-1 13 many TRBD1 TRBV12-3/TRBV12-4 TGTGCCAGCAGTAAGGGACAGTACAATGAGCAGTTCTTC CASSKGQYNEQFF
TRBJ2-1 14 - TRBD1 TRBV6-5 TGTGCCAGCAGTTTTTCTCGGGACAGCAATGAGCAGTTCTTC CASSFSRDSNEQFF
TRBJ2-3 16 - - TRBV27 TGTGCCAGCAGTTTATTAGGTCAGGGGAGCACAGATACGCAGTATTTT CASSLLGQGSTDTQYF
TRBJ1-5 14 many - TRBV5-5 TGTGCCAGCAGCTTGTCGGGGGGCAATCAGCCCCAGCATTTT CASSLSGGNQPQHF
TRBJ2-1 15 once TRBD2 TRBV28 TGTGCCAGCACGCTAGCGGGGGGTCTTGGAAGTGAGCAGTTCTTC CASTLAGGLGSEQFF
TRBJ2-1 17 - - TRBV21-1 TGTGCCAGCAGCACACGGACTAGCGGGGGCTCCTACAATGAGCAGTTCTTC CASSTRTSGGSYNEQFF
TRBJ2-7 15 - - TRBV14 TGTGCCAGCAGCCCGGGTTTAGGGGGGGCAGACGAGCAGTACTTC CASSPGLGGADEQYF
TRBJ2-3 13 few - TRBV6-2/TRBV6-3 TGTGCCAGCAGTTTTTCGACCCCAGATACGCAGTATTTT CASSFSTPDTQYF
TRBJ1-1 12 - - TRBV29-1 TGCAGCGGGGGGGCCCCGAACACTGAAGCTTTCTTT CSGGAPNTEAFF
TRBJ2-1 16 many TRBD2 TRBV4-1 TGCGCCAGCAGCCAAGGCACTAGCGGGTCTTACAATGAGCAGTTCTTC CASSQGTSGSYNEQFF
TRBJ1-1 14 - - TRBV3-1 TGTGCCAGCAGCCCGGGACGGATGAACACTGAAGCTTTCTTT CASSPGRMNTEAFF
TRBJ2-3 15 many TRBD2 TRBV11-2 TGTGCCAGCAGCCCTAGAGCGGGGCGCACAGATACGCAGTATTTT CASSPRAGRTDTQYF
TRBJ2-5 15 few TRBD2 TRBV7-2 TGTGCCAGCAGCGTTGGGACTATCACGAGGGAGACCCAGTACTTC CASSVGTITRETQYF
TRBJ1-2 13 few - TRBV27 TGTGCCAGCAGTTTGGAAAGGAACACCCGCTACACCTTC CASSLERNTRYTF
TRBJ2-1 15 many TRBD1 TRBV11-2 TGTGCCAGCAGCTCGGGACAGGGGTTTCTTAATGAGCAGTTCTTC CASSSGQGFLNEQFF
TRBJ1-1 11 - - TRBV30 TGTGCCTCCGGGGGAGAGACTGAAGCTTTCTTT CASGGETEAFF
TRBJ1-1 16 - - TRBV5-4 TGTGCCAGCAGCTTATACAGATTGGGGATGGTCGCTGAAGCTTTCTTT CASSLYRLGMVAEAFF
TRBJ2-7 13 - TRBD1 TRBV29-1 TGCAGCGTAAACTCCGGGACAGGGGCCGAGCAGTACTTC CSVNSGTGAEQYF
TRBJ2-1 17 - TRBD2 TRBV4-1 TGCGCCAGCAGTCGTACTACCGGGACTAGCGGTTACAATGAGCAGTTCTTC CASSRTTGTSGYNEQFF
TRBJ2-5 14 many - TRBV5-1 TGCGCCAGCAGCTGGATGACGGTCCAAGAGACCCAGTACTTC CASSWMTVQETQYF
TRBJ2-7 13 - - TRBV7-9 TGTGCCAGCAGCGATGGACGGTACTACGAGCAGTACTTC CASSDGRYYEQYF
TRBJ2-1 15 many - TRBV20-1 TGCAGTGCTAGTGGCCACGGGAGCTCCTACAATGAGCAGTTCTTC CSASGHGSSYNEQFF
TRBJ1-5 15 - TRBD1 TRBV6-5 TGTGCCAGCAGTTACTCTACGACAGGGGATCAGCCCCAGCATTTT CASSYSTTGDQPQHF
TRBJ2-1 14 few TRBD2 TRBV7-2 TGTGCCAGCACCTTTAGCGGGAGCAGGGATGAGCAGTTCTTC CASTFSGSRDEQFF
TRBJ2-6 17 few TRBD1 TRBV12-3/TRBV12-4 TGTGCCAGCAGTTTACCGACAGGGGTACCTGGGGCCAACGTCCTGACTTTC CASSLPTGVPGANVLTF
TRBJ2-1 14 many TRBD2 TRBV2 TGTGCCACTCGGGGTGGGAGGGCCCTGGATGAGCAGTTCTTC CATRGGRALDEQFF
TRBJ1-3 14 - - TRBV3-1 TGTGCCAGCAGGCCAACAGGGAACCAAAACACCATATATTTT CASRPTGNQNTIYF
TRBJ2-5 15 - - TRBV11-2 TGTGCCAGCAGCATCGTGAGACAGAGCCAAGAGACCCAGTACTTC CASSIVRQSQETQYF
TRBJ1-4 15 many - TRBV4-2 TGTGCCAGCAGCCAAGTCGGACATACTAATGAAAAACTGTTTTTT CASSQVGHTNEKLFF